The 20 T cell receptor beta chains given below trace back to one sample, sequenced in a study of T-cell memory formation after mild COVID-19. TCRdb independently ran MiXCR on the 5' RACE reads; one entry per CDR3 protein. Of 400,000 or so distinct CDR3 sequences in the sample, around 20% were seen once. The sequenced material came from PBMCs or a T cell subset sorted from them (not recorded which). The source of these receptors is an adult woman who had mild COVID-19 (a few samples of this study predate the infection). Cell type and time point are not known.

The rearrangement links TRBV7-6 to TRBJ2-1; 10 nucleotides align to TRBD2. The CDR3 sequence is 14 residues long. The J segment lost 5 bases and the V segment lost 3 bases, leaving 1 base of the junction unmatched. Germline V CDR1 and CDR2: SGHVS, FNYEAQ. CDR3 DNA: TGTGCCAGCAGCTTCGGACTAGCGGACAATGAGCAGTTCTTC. It is translated as CASSFGLADNEQFF.

This chain connects TRBV5-1 to TRBJ1-1, with D possibly being TRBD1 (5 bases). Germline V gene lookup returns CDR1 SGHRS and CDR2 YFSETQ. With 2 bases removed from V and 4 bases from J, the gap between germline ends came to 15 bases. The CDR3 sequence is 15 residues long. CDR3 in DNA: TGCGCCAGCAGCTTCGACAGACCTGGCGGCACTGAAGCTTTCTTT. Encoded protein: CASSFDRPGGTEAFF. Based on the CDR3 plus reference TRBV5-1 and TRBJ1-1, the full variable domain is KAGVTQTPRYLIKTRGQQVTLSCSPISGHRSVSWYQQTPGQGLQFLFEYFSETQRNKGNFPGRFSGRQFSNSRSEMNVSTLELGDSALYLCASSFDRPGGTEAFFGQGTRLTVV.

This clonotype was recorded a few times. The chain joins TRBV6-2 or TRBV6-3 to TRBJ1-2; weak D call: TRBD1 (5 bases). V lost 5 bases, J lost 4 bases, and 17 bases lay in between. The length of the CDR3 is 15 residues. Germline CDR1 and CDR2: MNHEY and SVGEGT. The CDR3 nucleotides are TGTGCCAGCAGTCCCGGCGGGACTTCCGGCTATGGCTACACCTTC. This sequence encodes CASSPGGTSGYGYTF.

CDR3 sequence: CASSLIPAGSTEAFF. For the CDR3, the DNA is TGTGCCAGCAGCTTAATCCCCGCAGGCTCCACTGAAGCTTTCTTT. The chain couples TRBV7-6 to TRBJ1-1, with D uncertain. The V end lost 2 bases, the J end lost 4 bases, and 14 bases lay between the germline ends. In germline, CDR1 is SGHVS, CDR2 FNYEAQ. This CDR3 spans 15 amino acids.

The chain couples TRBV12-3 or TRBV12-4 to TRBJ1-2; D uncertain. V was cut by 3 bases and J by 7 bases, with 6 bases left in between. This CDR3 region has 11 residues. CDR3 residues: CASSLRSGYTF. In DNA, the CDR3 is TGTGCCAGCAGTTTGAGAAGTGGCTACACCTTC.

With regard to this clonotype: At one boundary the junction diverges from the germline segment, which might be a read error. The chain employs TRBV20-1 and TRBJ1-6; 8 nucleotides match TRBD1. Germline V lookup: CDR1 DFQATT, CDR2 SNEGSKA (reference sequence). The CDR3 length is 17 residues. CDR3: CSARASGQALYISPLHF. DNA of the CDR3: TGCAGTGCTAGAGCTTCGGGACAGGCATTATATATTTCACCCCTCCACTTT.

This rearrangement joins TRBV19 to TRBJ2-7; 7 positions match TRBD1. Per germline, CDR1 LNHDA and CDR2 SQIVND (reference sequence). The CDR3 has 15 amino acids. Germline trimming cut 6 bases from V and 4 bases from J; bases unmatched to any gene: 12. CDR3 nucleotide sequence: TGTGCCAGTAGCCACGGGACAGAGGGTTGGTACGAGCAGTACTTC. Protein product: CASSHGTEGWYEQYF. Complete variable domain (other parts from reference TRBV19 and TRBJ2-7): DGGITQSPKYLFRKEGQNVTLSCEQNLNHDAMYWYRQDPGQGLRLIYYSQIVNDFQKGDIAEGYSVSREKKESFPLTVTSAQKNPTAFYLCASSHGTEGWYEQYFGPGTRLTVT.

The V gene is TRBV7-2, the J gene TRBJ2-5; D remains unclear. Per the germline V gene, CDR1 is SGHTA and CDR2 is FQGNSA. This CDR3 is built from 15 residues. Between the trimmed V and J ends, which lost 5 bases and 3 bases, there was a span of 16 bases. DNA of the CDR3: TGTGCCAGCAGCCCTATCCCCGGACGGAAAGAGACCCAGTACTTC. Encoded protein: CASSPIPGRKETQYF.

This clonotype was seen a handful of times. The V gene is TRBV20-1, the J gene TRBJ2-7; the match to TRBD2 covers 7 bases. The CDR3 spans 17 residues. The germline gives CDR1 DFQATT, CDR2 SNEGSKA (reference sequence). Trimming took 0 bases from V and 4 from J; bases not matched to a gene: 15. The CDR3 DNA follows: TGCAGTGCTAGAGATCCTCCGCGGCGGGGGATTGGATACGAGCAGTACTTC. It codes for CSARDPPRRGIGYEQYF.

V is TRBV29-1 and J is TRBJ2-7; 13 bases match TRBD2. The CDR3 totals 14 residues. Germline V gene lookup returns CDR1 SQVTM and CDR2 ANQGSEA. With V trimmed by 4 bases and J by 3 bases, 3 bases remained unmatched. CDR3 protein: CSVGLAGGYYEQYF. For the CDR3, the DNA is TGCAGCGTTGGACTAGCGGGAGGCTACTACGAGCAGTACTTC.

This clonotype has just a few counts. The chain has TRBV27 and TRBJ2-7, with 7 nucleotides matching TRBD1. With 4 bases clipped from V and 6 bases from J, the junction kept 12 bases outside the gene matches. Germline CDR1 reads MNHEY; CDR2 reads SMNVEV (reference sequence). This CDR3 comprises 15 residues. The CDR3 spells CASSSAGTVLGEQYF. The DNA of the CDR3 is TGTGCCAGCAGTTCCGCCGGGACAGTCTTGGGCGAGCAGTACTTC.

This clonotype came up a few times. The chain recombines TRBV9 with TRBJ2-1, with TRBD1 as a possible D gene (6 bases). Trimming pared 3 bases from V and 6 bases from J, leaving 22 bases between. The CDR3 spans 17 residues. Looked up from germline, CDR1 is SGDLS and CDR2 is YYNGEE. The CDR3 DNA follows: TGTGCCAGCAGCGATAAATGGGGGCGGCGGAGTGGCAATGAGCAGTTCTTC. It codes for CASSDKWGRRSGNEQFF.

This clonotype was detected a few times. The chain links TRBV6-2 or TRBV6-3 to TRBJ2-7; no firm D call. The V gene lost 8 bases and the J gene lost 0 bases, with 17 bases spanning the gap. The germline gives CDR1 MNHEY, CDR2 SVGEGT. This CDR3 is built from 15 residues. CDR3 in amino acids: CASSSSRDNSYEQYF. The DNA for the CDR3 is TGTGCCAGCTCTTCTTCACGTGACAACTCCTACGAGCAGTACTTC.

This clonotype came up a few times. This rearrangement joins TRBV7-6 to TRBJ2-3; perhaps D is TRBD1 or TRBD2 (5 bases each). The CDR3 has 19 residues. Germline V gene data show CDR1 as SGHVS and CDR2 as FNYEAQ. Between the trimmed V and J ends, which lost 2 bases and 0 bases, there was a span of 21 bases. The CDR3 region has the DNA TGTGCCAGCAGCTTATCCACTGCCGGGGCAACGGCTAGCACAGATACGCAGTATTTT. Amino acid sequence: CASSLSTAGATASTDTQYF.

The rearrangement links TRBV4-3 to TRBJ2-5; no clear D gene. The CDR3 is 15 amino acids. Germline V gene sequence: CDR1 LGHNA, CDR2 YSLEER. The V and J ends lost 0 bases and 2 bases respectively, with 10 bases between them. The DNA of the CDR3 is TGCGCCAGCAGCCAAGAAGGAGAAGGACAAGAGACCCAGTACTTC. Its protein is CASSQEGEGQETQYF.

A few counts support this clonotype. The CDR3 bases are TGCGCCAGCAGCTTGGAGGACAGGGCGCGGGGCACTGAAGCTTTCTTT. Translation gives CASSLEDRARGTEAFF. The chain has TRBV5-1 and TRBJ1-1, with 8 bases identical to TRBD1. Germline assignment: CDR1 SGHRS and CDR2 YFSETQ. Trimming took 0 bases from V and 4 from J; bases not matched to a gene: 8. The CDR3 sequence is 16 residues long.

The genes are TRBV5-1 and TRBJ2-1; 11 bases line up with TRBD2. This CDR3 comprises 14 residues. The V and J ends lost 10 bases and 10 bases, in that order; junction bases with no gene match: 13. Germline V gene sequence: CDR1 SGHRS, CDR2 YFSETQ. This CDR3 is CAVQTSGVPWEQFF. The CDR3 bases are TGCGCCGTCCAGACTAGCGGGGTCCCATGGGAGCAGTTCTTC.

V gene TRBV7-8 combines with J gene TRBJ2-7; the match to TRBD2 covers 9 bases. Germline V lookup: CDR1 SGHVS, CDR2 FQNEAQ. The CDR3 has 13 amino acids. J gave up 2 bases and V 6 bases, and 2 bases lay outside the gene matches. CDR3 in DNA: TGTGCCAGCAGGCCTAGCGGGGCCTACGAGCAGTACTTC. Residues: CASRPSGAYEQYF.

The V call is TRBV5-5, the J call TRBJ1-2; D may be TRBD1 (5 bases). CDR1 and CDR2 from the germline V gene are SGHKS and YYEKEE (reference sequence). Trimming stripped 3 bases from V and 0 bases from J, with 12 bases between. The CDR3 covers 15 residues. The CDR3 DNA follows: TGTGCCAGCAGCTCATCCAGGGAGTCTAACTATGGCTACACCTTC. This translates into CASSSSRESNYGYTF.

This clonotype was counted between two and nine times. The chain joins TRBV11-2 to TRBJ2-3; 10 bases align to TRBD1. The CDR3 is 15 amino acids. Germline V lookup: CDR1 SGHAT, CDR2 FQNNGV. The ends lost 6 bases at V and 2 bases at J; junction bases unmatched: 5. CDR3 sequence (DNA): TGTGCCAGCAGAAGGACAGGGGGTAACACAGATACGCAGTATTTT. Protein product: CASRRTGGNTDTQYF. The whole variable domain, remainder taken from reference TRBV11-2 and TRBJ2-3, is EAGVAQSPRYKIIEKRQSVAFWCNPISGHATLYWYQQILGQGPKLLIQFQNNGVVDDSQLPKDRFSAERLKGVDSTLKIQPAKLEDSAVYLCASRRTGGNTDTQYFGPGTRLTVL.